One and the same sample provided the 3 T cell receptor beta chains below, sequenced in a study of CD8+CD57+ T cells in acquired aplastic anemia. The patients chosen for sequencing had shown expansion of CD8+CD57+ cells (detected by flow cytometry). According to the study, genomic DNA was the template for TCR beta VDJ and CDR3 profiling. TCRdb reanalysed the reads using MiXCR and keeps one entry per CDR3 protein. This table has roughly 93,000 distinct CDR3 sequences, about 66% appearing once. The material sequenced was sorted CD4+, CD8+, or CD8+CD57+ T cells (not recorded which) from PBMCs. These receptors came from a human donor with aplastic anemia.

This clonotype has at least ten counts. In DNA form, the CDR3 reads TGTGCCAGCAGCCCGTGGACAGGGGCTTACAATGAGCAGTTCTTC. This sequence encodes CASSPWTGAYNEQFF. The chain links TRBV5-5 to TRBJ2-1; the match to TRBD1 covers 9 bases. Germline V gene sequence: CDR1 SGHKS, CDR2 YYEKEE (reference sequence). With 4 bases clipped from V and 4 bases from J, the junction kept 6 bases outside the gene matches. The CDR3 sequence is 15 residues long. The full variable domain, with the rest looked up from reference TRBV5-5 and TRBJ2-1, is DAGVTQSPTHLIKTRGQQVTLRCSPISGHKSVSWYQQVLGQGPQFIFQYYEKEERGRGNFPDRFSARQFPNYSSELNVNALLLGDSALYLCASSPWTGAYNEQFFGPGTRLTVL.

The rearrangement links TRBV25-1 to TRBJ2-7; D call uncertain. The length of the CDR3 is 13 residues. Looked up from germline, CDR1 is MGHDK and CDR2 is SYGVNS. V lost 8 bases, J lost 7 bases, and 18 bases lay in between. CDR3 sequence reads: CASLGIPMGEQYF. CDR3 DNA: TGTGCCAGCCTGGGGATACCGATGGGTGAGCAGTACTTC.

The table lists this clonotype with many counts. This chain connects TRBV6-1 to TRBJ2-1; TRBD1 aligns across 7 bases. Germline assignment: CDR1 MNHNS and CDR2 SASEGT. J was trimmed by 6 bases and V by 6 bases; bases with no gene match: 11. The CDR3 contains 15 residues. This CDR3 reads CASSGQVGNFNEQFF. CDR3 DNA: TGTGCCAGCAGCGGACAGGTGGGGAATTTCAATGAGCAGTTCTTC.